The 8 T cell receptor beta chains in this list originate from one sample, sequenced in a study of blood T cell repertoires in COVID-19. Here immunoSEQ multiplex PCR was the method, and the copy in TCRdb shows in-frame clones only, minus some. The sample contains approximately 300,000 clones, about nine tenths of which appear only once. The sequenced sample consisted of peripheral blood. These receptors originate from a man aged 45-65 years with active or convalescent COVID-19.

This clone was found once. The chain is built from TRBV5-1 and TRBJ1-2; D is unresolved. Germline values: CDR1 SGHRS, CDR2 YFSETQ. CDR3 length: 15 residues. The V gene lost 3 bases and the J gene lost 0 bases, with 12 bases spanning the gap. The CDR3, as DNA: TGCGCCAGCAGCTCGACGGGTTCAGCTAACTATGGCTACACCTTC. This codes for CASSSTGSANYGYTF. The complete variable domain, with remaining parts taken from reference TRBV5-1 and TRBJ1-2, reads KAGVTQTPRYLIKTRGQQVTLSCSPISGHRSVSWYQQTPGQGLQFLFEYFSETQRNKGNFPGRFSGRQFSNSRSEMNVSTLELGDSALYLCASSSTGSANYGYTFGSGTRLTVV.

Worth noting for this clone: Other DNA sequences in this specimen translate into the identical CDR3. This sequence joins TRBV2 and TRBJ1-5, with TRBD1 matching 8 bases. The CDR3 has 16 amino acids. V lost 3 bases, J lost 1 base, and 5 bases stayed unmatched. The germline gives CDR1 SNHLY, CDR2 FYNNEI. DNA for the CDR3: TGTGCCAGCAGTGAGGCAGGGGGCGAAAGCAATCAGCCCCAGCATTTT. This gives the protein CASSEAGGESNQPQHF.

V and J are TRBV6-5 and TRBJ1-4, with a possible D match to TRBD1 (6 bases). V lost 8 bases and J lost 4, with 11 bases in between. CDR3 length equals 13 residues. Germline V lookup: CDR1 MNHEY, CDR2 SVGAGI. As DNA, the CDR3 is TGTGCCAGCTCCCGGACAGATAATGAAAAACTGTTTTTT. It is translated as CASSRTDNEKLFF.

V and J are TRBV9 and TRBJ1-1; D uncertain. The V end was cut by 4 bases, the J end by 3 bases, with 13 bases between. In germline, CDR1 is SGDLS, CDR2 YYNGEE. CDR3 length: 14 amino acids. CDR3: CASSSQVTDTEAFF. CDR3 in DNA: TGTGCCAGCAGCAGTCAAGTTACGGACACTGAAGCTTTCTTT.

On this clone: The sample carries other DNA sequences with the same CDR3. For the CDR3, the DNA is TGTGCCAGCGCCGGGACAGTCTACGAGCAGTACTTC. This translates into CASAGTVYEQYF. The chain recombines TRBV28 with TRBJ2-7, with 7 bases matching TRBD1. Germline loops: CDR1 MDHEN, CDR2 SYDVKM. V was pared by 8 bases and J by 3 bases, with 4 bases of the junction left unmatched. This CDR3 has 12 residues. The whole variable domain, filled in from reference TRBV28 and TRBJ2-7, reads DVKVTQSSRYLVKRTGEKVFLECVQDMDHENMFWYRQDPGLGLRLIYFSYDVKMKEKGDIPEGYSVSREKKERFSLILESASTNQTSMYLCASAGTVYEQYFGPGTRLTVT.

V gene TRBV30 combines with J gene TRBJ1-1; no firm D call. From germline, CDR1 is GTSNPN and CDR2 SVGIG (reference sequence). Trimming stripped 0 bases from V and 7 bases from J, with 18 bases between. CDR3 length: 15 residues. CDR3 residues: CAWSVFRSEGDEAFF. CDR3 DNA: TGTGCCTGGAGTGTATTTAGGTCGGAAGGAGATGAAGCTTTCTTT.

This clone has at least ten counts. The rearrangement joins TRBV10-3 to TRBJ1-1; D perhaps matches TRBD1 (6 bases). V was cut by 5 bases and J by 3 bases, with 10 bases left in between. The CDR3 contains 13 residues. Germline CDR1 ENHRY, CDR2 SYGVKD. The CDR3 loop is CAISYTGYTEAFF. The CDR3 DNA follows: TGTGCCATCAGTTATACAGGGTACACTGAAGCTTTCTTT.

This rearrangement joins TRBV29-1 to TRBJ2-7, with 10 bases matching TRBD1. J gave up 3 bases and V 6 bases, and 14 bases lay outside the gene matches. Germline lookup yields CDR1 SQVTM and CDR2 ANQGSEA. This CDR3 comprises 16 residues. CDR3 in amino acids: CSVIGQGVGVDYEQYF. CDR3 DNA sequence: TGCAGCGTCATCGGACAGGGGGTAGGGGTCGACTACGAGCAGTACTTC.